This entry concerns a single T cell receptor (beta chain). The target antigen is unknown. Germline values: CDR1 SGHTA, CDR2 FQGNSA. V lost 3 bases and J 2 bases, leaving 7 bases between the germline ends. The CDR3 length is 13 residues. TCRdb keeps only in-frame clones here, not all; method: immunoSEQ multiplex PCR. Here the sample spans about 130,000 clones, about 88% being singletons. These data originate in a study of T cell responses to AZD1222 COVID-19 vaccine. Whole-study results and caveats: Unmutated variant regions are reportedly the target of nearly half of TCRs that are spike-specific. Repertoire sampling occurred only after the peak T cell response. Just a handful of people given AZD1222 tested seropositive at baseline. Following two doses of AZD1222, Spike-specific TCR breadth and depth rose.

The sequences come from peripheral blood, collected on day 0 of AZD1222 vaccination. The sequence came from an adult in good health. The J gene is TRBJ1-2, the V gene TRBV7-2, with D uncertain. The DNA of the CDR3 is TGTGCCAGCAGCTTCGGTACAAACTATGGCTACACCTTC. Translating gives CASSFGTNYGYTF.